What follows are 23 T cell receptor beta chains derived from one specimen sequenced in a study of blood T cells in healthy people across ages. With a J-beta primer mix and a sample-barcoded 5' primer, a second PCR ran roughly 7 to 11 cycles. TCRdb processed the 5' RACE reads anew with MiXCR; each CDR3 protein has one entry. The sample records some 1,800,000 distinct CDR3 sequences, about 39% being singletons. Sequences were obtained from blood. The receptors were gathered from a human donor in good health.

The chain uses TRBV3-1 and TRBJ2-5; D is unresolved. The V and J ends lost 1 base and 4 bases respectively, with 4 bases between them. Germline lookup yields CDR1 LGHDT and CDR2 YNNKEL (reference sequence). The CDR3 length is 12 residues. The CDR3 reads CASSQVSETQYF. The CDR3 DNA reads as TGTGCCAGCAGCCAAGTCTCAGAGACCCAGTACTTC.

J is TRBJ1-1 and V is TRBV20-1; no clear D. The CDR3 has 13 amino acids. Trimming removed 0 bases from V and 3 bases from J, with 8 bases in between. Germline assignment: CDR1 DFQATT and CDR2 SNEGSKA (reference sequence). For the CDR3, the DNA is TGCAGTGCTAGAGAGGACGCGTACACTGAAGCTTTCTTT. Protein sequence: CSAREDAYTEAFF.

Of note for this clonotype: An end of the junction does not agree with germline; a read error may underlie this. The V call is TRBV7-9, the J call TRBJ1-2, with a tentative D call TRBD1 (6 bases). The CDR3 length is 17 residues. Germline loops: CDR1 SEHNR, CDR2 FQNEAQ (reference sequence). CDR3 in DNA: TGTGCCAGCAGTTTGGGGGACACGGGAGACTATGGCTATGGCCACACCTTC. Protein: CASSLGDTGDYGYGHTF.

The chain is built from TRBV6-6 and TRBJ1-1; D may be TRBD1 (6 bases). The CDR3 totals 17 residues. Germline CDR1 and CDR2: MNHNY and SVGAGI (reference sequence). The V gene lost 8 bases and the J gene lost 0 bases, with 22 bases spanning the gap. CDR3: CASCIWRGGIMNTEAFF. The DNA of the CDR3 is TGTGCCAGCTGCATTTGGAGGGGGGGAATTATGAACACTGAAGCTTTCTTT.

This chain links TRBV7-2 with TRBJ1-2; D is uncertain. The CDR3 loop spans 15 amino acids. Germline V gives CDR1 SGHTA, CDR2 FQGNSA. V lost 3 bases to trimming and J lost 0 bases, with 11 bases between them. DNA of the CDR3: TGTGCCAGCAGCTTCGCCCTCTCCTCTAACTATGGCTACACCTTC. Translating gives CASSFALSSNYGYTF.

This sequence joins TRBV20-1 and TRBJ1-4; TRBD1 might be the D (5 bases). V was trimmed by 3 bases and J by 7 bases, leaving 21 bases between them. This CDR3 is built from 16 residues. Germline loops: CDR1 DFQATT, CDR2 SNEGSKA (reference sequence). CDR3 amino acids: CSASGLGPGLGEKLFF. The CDR3 DNA sequence: TGCAGTGCTAGCGGATTAGGTCCAGGGTTGGGTGAAAAACTGTTTTTT.

This clonotype was detected only a few times. The chain combines TRBV4-2 with TRBJ2-3; TRBD2 matches at 11 bases. The V gene end was trimmed by 4 bases and the J gene end by 6 bases; junction bases not matched to a gene: 6. CDR1 LGHNA and CDR2 YNFKEQ come from the germline V gene. The CDR3 covers 15 residues. The CDR3 sequence: CASSRSSGGRDTQYF. In nucleotides, the CDR3 is TGTGCCAGCAGCCGATCTAGCGGGGGGCGGGATACGCAGTATTTT.

V usage is TRBV4-3 and J usage is TRBJ1-1; 10 nucleotides line up with TRBD1. The CDR3 sequence is 15 residues long. CDR1 is LGHNA, CDR2 YSLEER, per germline. J gave up 7 bases and V 4 bases, and 9 bases lay outside the gene matches. As DNA, the CDR3 is TGCGCCAGCAGCCTGACCGGGACAGGGGAATTTGAAGCTTTCTTT. Translating it yields CASSLTGTGEFEAFF.

The chain recombines TRBV10-3 with TRBJ2-2; D gene ambiguous. The CDR3 extends over 13 amino acids. CDR1 is ENHRY and CDR2 is SYGVKD in the germline V gene. Trimming shortened V by 4 bases and J by 1 base, and 4 bases separated the two germline ends. In DNA form, the CDR3 reads TGTGCCATCAGTGGGGAGAACACCGGGGAGCTGTTTTTT. It yields the protein CAISGENTGELFF.

CDR3 in DNA: TGTGCCAGCAGCCTAGGTGGGGAAAGATACTACGAGCAGTACTTC. Its translation: CASSLGGERYYEQYF. The chain recombines TRBV6-6 with TRBJ2-7; D uncertain. The ends were cut back, 6 bases at V and 3 bases at J, with 18 bases in the middle. The CDR3 contains 15 residues. The germline V gene encodes CDR1 MNHNY and CDR2 SVGAGI (reference sequence).

The chain employs TRBV18 and TRBJ2-6, with D maybe TRBD1 (6 bases). Per the germline V gene, CDR1 is KGHSH and CDR2 is LQKENI. The CDR3 loop spans 18 amino acids. Trimming took off 3 bases at V and 1 base at J, with 16 bases between the two ends. CDR3 bases: TGTGCCAGCTCACCGCAGACAGGAGGAGGATCTGGGGCCAACGTCCTGACTTTC. Translating gives CASSPQTGGGSGANVLTF.

This clonotype was observed a handful of times. The rearrangement uses TRBV9 and TRBJ2-3; D not resolved. V was trimmed by 0 bases and J by 4 bases, leaving 9 bases between them. CDR3 length: 14 residues. Germline CDR1 reads SGDLS; CDR2 reads YYNGEE. The CDR3 nucleotides are TGTGCCAGCAGCGTAGGAGATATTCCAGATACGCAGTATTTT. This codes for CASSVGDIPDTQYF.

As to this clonotype: A clone one base away is much larger, so this may be a read error. The V and J genes are TRBV10-3 and TRBJ2-5; D might be TRBD1 or TRBD2, each matching 5 bases. Per germline, CDR1 ENHRY and CDR2 SYGVKD. Trimming took 1 base from V and 5 from J, leaving 11 bases between them. The CDR3 runs 14 residues. This CDR3 reads CAISELGEGETQYF. The DNA for the CDR3 is TGTGCCATCAGTGAGTTGGGCGAGGGGGAGACCCAGTACTTC.

The chain couples TRBV29-1 to TRBJ1-1; tentatively, D is TRBD1 (5 bases). The germline V gene has CDR1 SQVTM and CDR2 ANQGSEA. V lost 5 bases, J lost 1 base, and 14 bases lay in between. The CDR3 spans 14 residues. This CDR3 is CSVHRGSQNTEAFF. CDR3 DNA sequence: TGCAGCGTTCACCGGGGGTCACAGAACACTGAAGCTTTCTTT.

The chain has TRBV9 and TRBJ2-7; 7 nucleotides match TRBD1. Germline V gene lookup returns CDR1 SGDLS and CDR2 YYNGEE. V lost 3 bases, J lost 3 bases, and 3 bases stayed unmatched. This CDR3 is built from 13 residues. The CDR3 protein is CASSGRQGYEQYF. CDR3 in DNA: TGTGCCAGCAGCGGACGACAGGGCTACGAGCAGTACTTC.

This clonotype was found a few times. The V gene is TRBV20-1, the J gene TRBJ2-7; D is unclear. The V gene's germline CDR1 is DFQATT and CDR2 SNEGSKA (reference sequence). V lost 0 bases, J lost 2 bases, and 11 bases lay in between. The CDR3 sequence is 14 residues long. CDR3 region: CSARDLDGAYEQYF. CDR3 nucleotides: TGCAGTGCTAGAGACCTGGACGGAGCCTACGAGCAGTACTTC.

The chain uses TRBV20-1 and TRBJ2-7, with a weak D call TRBD1 (6 bases). This CDR3 has 14 amino acids. The germline V and J ends were trimmed by 3 bases and 0 bases, with 12 bases remaining between them. The germline CDR1 and CDR2 sequences are DFQATT and SNEGSKA (reference sequence). The CDR3 bases are TGCAGTGCTAGGGACAGTCGAGCCTCCTACGAGCAGTACTTC. As protein: CSARDSRASYEQYF.

The chain couples TRBV9 to TRBJ2-1; no definite D call. V lost 0 bases, J lost 2 bases, and 9 bases lay in between. Germline assignment: CDR1 SGDLS and CDR2 YYNGEE. The CDR3 consists of 15 residues. CDR3 DNA: TGTGCCAGCAGCGTAGCAGGAACCCCCTACAATGAGCAGTTCTTC. Translating gives CASSVAGTPYNEQFF.

The J gene is TRBJ2-7, the V gene TRBV20-1; TRBD1 aligns across 7 bases. The CDR3 sequence is 15 residues long. Per germline, CDR1 DFQATT and CDR2 SNEGSKA (reference sequence). With 2 bases clipped from V and 0 bases from J, the junction kept 7 bases outside the gene matches. Here the CDR3 DNA reads TGCAGTGCTAGAAGAAACAGGGGTAGCTCCTACGAGCAGTACTTC. Its translation is CSARRNRGSSYEQYF.

The chain carries TRBV6-1 and TRBJ2-1; 7 bases agree with TRBD2. The V gene's germline CDR1 is MNHNS and CDR2 SASEGT. V was clipped by 3 bases and J by 6 bases; unmatched bases: 8. The CDR3 consists of 15 residues. CDR3 in amino acids: CASSEWEGHINEQFF. The CDR3 DNA reads TGTGCCAGCAGTGAGTGGGAGGGCCACATCAATGAGCAGTTCTTC.

The V gene is TRBV27, the J gene TRBJ2-3; 10 bases match TRBD2. The CDR3 covers 16 residues. V lost 4 bases to trimming and J lost 2 bases; unmatched junction nucleotides: 6. Germline assignment: CDR1 MNHEY and CDR2 SMNVEV (reference sequence). This chain's CDR3 is CASSSPLAGNTDTQYF. CDR3 DNA sequence: TGTGCCAGCAGTTCGCCACTAGCGGGGAACACAGATACGCAGTATTTT.

The J gene is TRBJ2-1, the V gene TRBV20-1; 7 nucleotides match TRBD2. This CDR3 region has 15 residues. CDR1 DFQATT and CDR2 SNEGSKA come from the germline V gene (reference sequence). V lost 7 bases, J lost 0 bases, and 9 bases stayed unmatched. CDR3 nucleotides: TGCAGTGAAAGAGGAGCGGGGAGCTCCTACAATGAGCAGTTCTTC. Amino acids: CSERGAGSSYNEQFF.

CDR3 bases: TGTGCCACCTCGCGGGCGGAATCCTACGAGCAGTACTTC. It codes for CATSRAESYEQYF. The chain recombines TRBV7-6 with TRBJ2-7; possible D gene TRBD2, 5 bases. The V gene's germline CDR1 is SGHVS and CDR2 FNYEAQ. The CDR3 extends over 13 amino acids. Trimming removed 10 bases at V and 1 base at J, with 14 bases between.